This TCR beta chain was sequenced for a study of blood T cell repertoires in COVID-19. Per the germline V gene, CDR1 is SGHNT and CDR2 is YYREEE (reference sequence). This CDR3 is built from 17 residues. V was pared by 4 bases and J by 2 bases, with 13 bases of the junction left unmatched. How the authors handled the data: Reference gene primer amplification gave nucleated cell count estimates. The method was immunoSEQ multiplex PCR; TCRdb's version includes in-frame clones alone and lacks a portion of them. That table furnishes V, J and clone size, whereas the DNA furnished D and trimming. This table has approximately 240,000 clones, 82% appearing once.

The sequenced sample was peripheral blood. The rearrangement links TRBV5-4 to TRBJ2-3, with 7 bases fitting TRBD2. The receptor was isolated from a woman at least 80 years old with active or convalescent COVID-19. The CDR3 DNA follows: TGTGCCAGCAGCCGGGTTCGGCGCGGGAGTGACACAGATACGCAGTATTTT. Its protein is CASSRVRRGSDTDTQYF.